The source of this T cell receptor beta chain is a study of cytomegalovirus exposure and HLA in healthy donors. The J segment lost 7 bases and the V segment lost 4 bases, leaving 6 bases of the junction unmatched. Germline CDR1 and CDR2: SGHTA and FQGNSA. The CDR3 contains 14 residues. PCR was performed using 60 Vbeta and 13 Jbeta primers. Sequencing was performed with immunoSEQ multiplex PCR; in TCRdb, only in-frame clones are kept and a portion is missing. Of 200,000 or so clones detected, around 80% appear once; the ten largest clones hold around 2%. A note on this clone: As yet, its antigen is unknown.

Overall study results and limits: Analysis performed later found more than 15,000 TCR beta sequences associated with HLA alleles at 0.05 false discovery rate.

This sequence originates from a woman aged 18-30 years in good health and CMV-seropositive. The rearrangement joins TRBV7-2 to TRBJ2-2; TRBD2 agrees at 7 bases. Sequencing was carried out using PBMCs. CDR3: CASSSAGRDGELFF. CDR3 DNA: TGTGCCAGCAGCTCAGCGGGGCGGGACGGGGAGCTGTTTTTT.